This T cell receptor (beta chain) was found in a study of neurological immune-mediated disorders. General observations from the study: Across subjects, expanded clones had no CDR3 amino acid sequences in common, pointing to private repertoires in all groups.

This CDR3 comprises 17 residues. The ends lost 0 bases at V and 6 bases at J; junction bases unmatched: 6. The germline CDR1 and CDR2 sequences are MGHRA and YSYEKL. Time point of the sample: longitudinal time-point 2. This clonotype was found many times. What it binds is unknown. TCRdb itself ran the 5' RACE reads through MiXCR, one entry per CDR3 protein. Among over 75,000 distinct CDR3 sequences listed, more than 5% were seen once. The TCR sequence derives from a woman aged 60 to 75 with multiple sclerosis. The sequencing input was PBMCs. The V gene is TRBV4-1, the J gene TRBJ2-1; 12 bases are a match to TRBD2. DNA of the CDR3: TGCGCCAGCAGCCAAGATTATCTAGCGGGGGGGCTCAATGAGCAGTTCTTC. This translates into CASSQDYLAGGLNEQFF.